This T cell receptor beta chain is from a study of T-cell reconstitution after alpha-beta-depleted transplantation in children. Preparing the TCRbeta library involved the use of unique molecular identifiers. TCRdb reprocessed the PCR reads with MiXCR, giving one entry per CDR3 protein. The data contain approximately 520,000 distinct CDR3 sequences, 11% of them seen just once; the ten biggest clones take up about 14%. The junction had 5 bases not matched to a gene; V was cut back by 0 bases and J by 3 bases. The CDR3 extends over 16 amino acids. Germline V gives CDR1 SGDLS, CDR2 YYNGEE. This clonotype was counted between two and nine times.

The chain couples TRBV9 to TRBJ2-1, with 8 bases that match TRBD2. The starting material was PBMCs, mostly from graft donor cells, obtained 180 days after TCRalphabeta/CD19-depleted stem cell transplant. The receptor was isolated from a female patient between 2 and 15 years old who had a stem cell transplant for aplastic anemia, so the T cells may come from the graft donor. CDR3 loop: CASSVEGAGVYNEQFF. In DNA form, the CDR3 reads TGTGCCAGCAGCGTAGAAGGAGCGGGAGTCTACAATGAGCAGTTCTTC.